The 29 T cell receptor beta chains below come from one sample, sequenced in a study of beta chain features in type 1 diabetes. Broader study findings: TCRB CDR3s from Type 1 diabetes patients were moderately but significantly shorter in all four CD4+ subsets.

No cognate antigen is known for these TCRs. Expressed TCRB transcripts were sequenced because the entire RNA isolate underwent reverse transcription. The data were produced by immunoSEQ multiplex PCR, yet TCRdb's version contains in-frame clones alone and is incomplete. The sample has 500,000 to 800,000 clones; roughly an eighth are singletons. Sequenced sample: naive CD4+ T cells from blood. All receptors come from a man aged 30-40 years with type 1 diabetes.

The chain is built from TRBV9 and TRBJ1-2; D is ambiguous. The CDR3 totals 16 residues. V dropped 3 bases and J dropped 3 bases, with 18 bases sitting between them. CDR1 and CDR2 (germline): SGDLS, YYNGEE. The CDR3 coding sequence is TGTGCCAGCAGCGCCCTCGGACCTCTCGGGGACTATGGCTACACCTTC. Its translation is CASSALGPLGDYGYTF.

CDR3: CASSDGTFYNEQFF. For the CDR3, the DNA is TGTGCCAGCAGCGACGGGACATTTTACAATGAGCAGTTCTTC. This chain joins TRBV9 and TRBJ2-1, with D tentatively TRBD1 (6 bases). Germline CDR1 SGDLS, CDR2 YYNGEE. Trimming cost V 3 bases and J 4 bases, with 11 bases left between them. The CDR3 runs to 14 residues.

The chain recombines TRBV5-1 with TRBJ2-5; the D is unclear. The V end was cut by 2 bases, the J end by 5 bases, with 19 bases between. Germline loops: CDR1 SGHRS, CDR2 YFSETQ. The CDR3 contains 16 residues. The chain's CDR3 is CASSLGLGRAAETQYF. CDR3 DNA: TGCGCCAGCAGCTTAGGGCTAGGACGTGCCGCGGAGACCCAGTACTTC.

About this clone: The identical CDR3 is also encoded by other nucleotide sequences in the sample. The chain has TRBV13 and TRBJ2-7; D remains unclear. V shed 5 bases and J shed 2 bases, with 7 bases lying between them. CDR1 PRHDT and CDR2 FYEKMQ come from the germline V gene (reference sequence). The CDR3 length is 12 residues. CDR3 coding DNA: TGTGCCAGCAGCCTACGACCCTACGAGCAGTACTTC. Protein sequence: CASSLRPYEQYF. The full variable domain, rest sourced from reference TRBV13 and TRBJ2-7, is AAGVIQSPRHLIKEKRETATLKCYPIPRHDTVYWYQQGPGQDPQFLISFYEKMQSDKGSIPDRFSAQQFSDYHSELNMSSLELGDSALYFCASSLRPYEQYFGPGTRLTVT.

The chain uses TRBV2 and TRBJ1-4, with D unclear. The germline gives CDR1 SNHLY, CDR2 FYNNEI. V was clipped by 6 bases and J by 0 bases, with 5 bases between them. The CDR3 extends over 13 amino acids. In nucleotides, the CDR3 is TGTGCCAGCAGGCGACCAACTAATGAAAAACTGTTTTTT. Translation: CASRRPTNEKLFF.

In this sample, this clone turned up a few times. The same CDR3 can be traced to other DNA sequences in this sample. The chain links TRBV5-1 to TRBJ1-4; D is perhaps TRBD1 (6 bases). Germline CDR1 and CDR2: SGHRS and YFSETQ. Trimming removed 0 bases from V and 7 bases from J, with 10 bases in between. The CDR3 is 14 amino acids. DNA for the CDR3: TGCGCCAGCAGCTTGGGGCAGGGGAGTGAAAAACTGTTTTTT. It translates to CASSLGQGSEKLFF.

This clone was seen only a few times. Distinct nucleotide sequences in the sample also encode this CDR3. This chain uses TRBV2 with TRBJ1-1; 8 positions agree with TRBD1. The V segment lost 6 bases and the J segment 1 base; nucleotides outside the gene matches: 4. From germline, CDR1 is SNHLY and CDR2 FYNNEI. The CDR3 is 14 amino acids. The CDR3 DNA is TGTGCCAGCAGCGAACAGGGGGGGAACACTGAAGCTTTCTTT. Protein sequence: CASSEQGGNTEAFF.

V usage is TRBV5-1 and J usage is TRBJ2-7; D uncertain. Trimming left V 6 bases short and J 6 bases short, with 16 bases between. Looked up from germline, CDR1 is SGHRS and CDR2 is YFSETQ. There are 13 residues in the CDR3. The CDR3 DNA reads TGCGCCAGCATGGAGCTCCCCAGTGCCGAGCAGTACTTC. Translated, it gives CASMELPSAEQYF.

This clone was recorded a few times. CDR3 loop: CATSRDSGDTEAFF. CDR3 nucleotide sequence: TGTGCCACCAGCAGAGACTCAGGGGACACTGAAGCTTTCTTT. The chain joins TRBV15 to TRBJ1-1; a weak D match, TRBD1 (6 bases). The germline CDR1 and CDR2 sequences are LNHNV and YYDKDF (reference sequence). The CDR3 is 14 amino acids. V shed 0 bases and J shed 3 bases, with 8 bases lying between them.

This chain uses TRBV28 with TRBJ2-1, with D perhaps TRBD1 (5 bases). Germline lookup yields CDR1 MDHEN and CDR2 SYDVKM. Trimming cost V 6 bases and J 10 bases, with 13 bases left between them. CDR3 length: 12 residues. This chain's CDR3 is CASSPRRQEQFF. The CDR3 DNA reads TGTGCCAGCAGCCCAAGAAGACAGGAGCAGTTCTTC.

The chain has TRBV7-7 and TRBJ2-5; D possibly matches TRBD1 or TRBD2 (5 bases each). V lost 4 bases and J lost 0, with 9 bases in between. The CDR3 runs 14 residues. Germline V gene sequence: CDR1 SSHAT, CDR2 FNYEAQ (reference sequence). For the CDR3, the DNA is TGTGCCAGCAGCTCCACGGGACACCAAGAGACCCAGTACTTC. Amino acid sequence: CASSSTGHQETQYF.

In nucleotides, the CDR3 is TGCGCCAGCAGCCCCGGGACATCGGATTCACCCCTCCACTTT. This translates into CASSPGTSDSPLHF. The V call is TRBV5-1, the J call TRBJ1-6, with D perhaps TRBD1 (6 bases). Trimming took off 4 bases at V and 8 bases at J, with 13 bases between the two ends. The CDR3 has 14 amino acids. Germline V gives CDR1 SGHRS, CDR2 YFSETQ.

This clone occurred a few times. The chain is built from TRBV29-1 and TRBJ2-1; 9 bases agree with TRBD1. This CDR3 is built from 13 residues. Trimming cost V 4 bases and J 6 bases; bases outside gene matches: 4. Germline CDR1 is SQVTM and CDR2 is ANQGSEA. As DNA, the CDR3 is TGCAGCGTTGCGGGACAGGGTCGCAATGAGCAGTTCTTC. It specifies CSVAGQGRNEQFF.

V and J are TRBV7-9 and TRBJ2-3; the match to TRBD2 covers 7 bases. The V gene end was trimmed by 3 bases and the J gene end by 0 bases; junction bases not matched to a gene: 12. Germline V gene data show CDR1 as SEHNR and CDR2 as FQNEAQ (reference sequence). The CDR3 has 18 amino acids. CDR3 bases: TGTGCCAGCAGCTTGTCACTAGCGAGGCTACCTAGCACAGATACGCAGTATTTT. Its protein product is CASSLSLARLPSTDTQYF. The full variable domain, rest sourced from reference TRBV7-9 and TRBJ2-3, is DTGVSQNPRHKITKRGQNVTFRCDPISEHNRLYWYRQTLGQGPEFLTYFQNEAQLEKSRLLSDRFSAERPKGSFSTLEIQRTEQGDSAMYLCASSLSLARLPSTDTQYFGPGTRLTVL.

The chain links TRBV2 to TRBJ1-1; D gene uncertain. The germline V and J ends were trimmed by 7 bases and 2 bases, with 5 bases remaining between them. Per germline, CDR1 SNHLY and CDR2 FYNNEI. The CDR3 is made up of 11 amino acids. Here the CDR3 reads CASTVNTEAFF. The CDR3 nucleotides read TGTGCCAGCACAGTTAACACTGAAGCTTTCTTT.

The chain couples TRBV7-7 to TRBJ2-7, with TRBD2 matching 11 bases. This CDR3 has 15 amino acids. Germline V gene sequence: CDR1 SSHAT, CDR2 FNYEAQ (reference sequence). V shed 5 bases and J 0 bases; nucleotides not matched to a gene: 3. The CDR3 DNA sequence: TGTGCCAGCAGCCAGGGACTAGCGGCCTCCTACGAGCAGTACTTC. Its translation: CASSQGLAASYEQYF.

This clone has just a few counts. The rearrangement uses TRBV27 and TRBJ1-6; D is undetermined. Germline V gives CDR1 MNHEY, CDR2 SMNVEV (reference sequence). Between the trimmed V and J ends, which lost 11 bases and 0 bases, there was a span of 11 bases. The CDR3 length is 14 residues. Here the CDR3 DNA reads TGTGCCTGTCGACCGAGCTCCTATAATTCACCCCTCCACTTT. This sequence encodes CACRPSSYNSPLHF.

For this clone: The sample has other DNA sequences that encode this CDR3 too. The V and J genes are TRBV27 and TRBJ2-6, with D tentatively TRBD1 or TRBD2 (5 bases each). Germline loops: CDR1 MNHEY, CDR2 SMNVEV (reference sequence). CDR3 length: 15 residues. Trimming removed 7 bases at V and 0 bases at J, with 10 bases between. In DNA form, the CDR3 reads TGTGCCAGCACCACTGGGGGCTCTGGGGCCAACGTCCTGACTTTC. It codes for CASTTGGSGANVLTF.

This clone was picked up a small number of times. V gene TRBV29-1 combines with J gene TRBJ2-3; D gene ambiguous. The CDR3 is 13 amino acids. The V and J ends lost 3 bases and 4 bases respectively, with 11 bases between them. CDR1 and CDR2 (germline): SQVTM, ANQGSEA. CDR3 DNA: TGCAGCGTTGAGAAGTGGAGCCCAGATACGCAGTATTTT. Its protein is CSVEKWSPDTQYF.

This clone was counted only a few times. The chain joins TRBV30 to TRBJ1-4; possible D gene TRBD1, 5 bases. Germline-derived CDR1 and CDR2 are GTSNPN and SVGIG (reference sequence). With 3 bases removed from V and 8 bases from J, the gap between germline ends came to 13 bases. The CDR3 sequence is 13 residues long. In DNA form, the CDR3 reads TGTGCCTGGAGACCCGGGACGGCCGAAAAACTGTTTTTT. As protein: CAWRPGTAEKLFF.

This clone turned up a few times. The genes are TRBV2 and TRBJ2-7; TRBD1 agrees at 9 bases. With V trimmed by 6 bases and J by 5 bases, 11 bases remained unmatched. CDR1 SNHLY and CDR2 FYNNEI come from the germline V gene. This CDR3 is 15 amino acids long. Here the CDR3 DNA reads TGTGCCAGCAGCCAATTCTGGACAGGGGCAAACGAGCAGTACTTC. It codes for CASSQFWTGANEQYF.

This clone was seen more than once but under ten times. V is TRBV29-1 and J is TRBJ2-1; D is undetermined. The germline gives CDR1 SQVTM, CDR2 ANQGSEA. The CDR3 contains 12 residues. The V end lost 4 bases, the J end lost 9 bases, and 13 bases lay between the germline ends. The CDR3 loop is CSVVERVGEQFF. CDR3 nucleotide sequence: TGCAGCGTTGTCGAACGGGTTGGTGAGCAGTTCTTC.

This sequence joins TRBV11-3 and TRBJ1-1; 9 bases agree with TRBD1. The CDR3 covers 17 residues. Germline V lookup: CDR1 SGHNT, CDR2 YENEEA. V lost 1 base and J lost 4; bases outside the gene matches: 10. The CDR3 bases are TGTGCCAGCAGCTTAGGGATGGGACAGGGCGTTCTCACTGAAGCTTTCTTT. Its translation: CASSLGMGQGVLTEAFF.

A note on this clone: The sample contains more than one DNA sequence encoding this CDR3. The rearrangement uses TRBV28 and TRBJ2-7; perhaps TRBD2 as D (5 bases). The CDR3 is made up of 12 amino acids. V was cut by 5 bases and J by 4 bases, with 9 bases left in between. Germline V gene sequence: CDR1 MDHEN, CDR2 SYDVKM. The CDR3 nucleotides are TGTGCCAGCAGTCTAGGGAGTTACGAGCAGTACTTC. Residues: CASSLGSYEQYF.

This chain joins TRBV4-3 and TRBJ2-1; 8 nucleotides agree with TRBD2. The CDR3 length is 16 residues. V shed 2 bases and J 5 bases; nucleotides not matched to a gene: 8. Germline loops: CDR1 LGHNA, CDR2 YSLEER. CDR3 region: CASSQPTSGGHNEQFF. In nucleotides, the CDR3 is TGCGCCAGCAGCCAACCAACTAGCGGTGGACACAATGAGCAGTTCTTC.

CDR3 region: CSALGQGLGDGYTF. Here the CDR3 DNA reads TGCAGCGCCTTGGGACAGGGATTGGGGGATGGCTACACCTTC. The chain joins TRBV29-1 to TRBJ1-2, with 9 positions matching TRBD1. The ends lost 7 bases at V and 6 bases at J; junction bases unmatched: 12. The CDR3 runs 14 residues. The germline V gene has CDR1 SQVTM and CDR2 ANQGSEA.

J is TRBJ1-2 and V is TRBV14; no firm D call. CDR3 size: 11 residues. Trimming removed 0 bases from V and 10 bases from J, with 6 bases in between. Per germline, CDR1 SGHDN and CDR2 FVKESK. CDR3 sequence: CASSQDASYTF. The CDR3 bases are TGTGCCAGCAGCCAAGATGCATCCTACACCTTC.

The chain recombines TRBV29-1 with TRBJ2-3; TRBD2 aligns across 7 bases. The CDR3 extends over 12 amino acids. The junction had 3 bases not matched to a gene; V was cut back by 5 bases and J by 4 bases. CDR1 and CDR2 from the germline V gene are SQVTM and ANQGSEA. The CDR3 bases are TGCAGCGTTATACTAGCGTCAGATACGCAGTATTTT. It yields the protein CSVILASDTQYF.

The chain couples TRBV5-1 to TRBJ2-1, with unresolved D. CDR3 size: 12 residues. Trimming pared 3 bases from V and 7 bases from J, leaving 8 bases between. Germline values: CDR1 SGHRS, CDR2 YFSETQ. Written as DNA, the CDR3 is TGCGCCAGCAGCTCCCCGCCGAATGAGCAGTTCTTC. It is translated as CASSSPPNEQFF.